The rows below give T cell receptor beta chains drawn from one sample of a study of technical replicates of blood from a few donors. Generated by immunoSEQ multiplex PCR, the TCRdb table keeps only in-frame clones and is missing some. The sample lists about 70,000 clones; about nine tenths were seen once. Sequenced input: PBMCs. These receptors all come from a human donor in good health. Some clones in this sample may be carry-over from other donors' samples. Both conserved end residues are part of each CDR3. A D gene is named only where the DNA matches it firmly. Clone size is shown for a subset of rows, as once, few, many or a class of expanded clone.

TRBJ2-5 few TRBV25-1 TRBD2 TGTGCCAGCAGTGTGCGACTAGCTGTTGGGGAGACCCAGTACTTC CASSVRLAVGETQYF
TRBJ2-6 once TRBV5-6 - TGTGCCAGCAGCCTCTCTGGGGCCAACGTCCTGACTTTC CASSLSGANVLTF
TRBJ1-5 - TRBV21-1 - TGTGCCAGCAGCAAAGAAGGATGCGGGCGGGGGAGCAATCAGCCCCAGCATTTT CASSKEGCGRGSNQPQHF
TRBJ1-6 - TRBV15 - TGTGCCACCAGCGATCCCGGGATTAGGGCGAGGCCCCTCCACTTT CATSDPGIRARPLHF
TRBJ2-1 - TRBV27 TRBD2 TGTGCCAGCAGCAAGATAGCGGGGGGCGCCAGGGATGAGCAGTTCTTC CASSKIAGGARDEQFF
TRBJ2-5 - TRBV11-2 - TGTGCCAGCAGGACGGGAGAGCGAGAGACCCAGTACTTC CASRTGERETQYF
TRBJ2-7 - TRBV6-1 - TGTGCCAGCAGTGACCTTTACAACGAAGAGCAGTACTTC CASSDLYNEEQYF
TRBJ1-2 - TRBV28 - TGTGCCAGCAGTTCCTCGAGTTATGGCTACACCTTC CASSSSSYGYTF
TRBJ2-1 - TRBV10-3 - TGTGCCATCAGTGAGTCTTACGGTTACAATGAGCAGTTCTTC CAISESYGYNEQFF
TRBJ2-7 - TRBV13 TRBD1 TGTGCCAGCAGCAGAGACAGGGCCCACGAGCAGTACTTC CASSRDRAHEQYF
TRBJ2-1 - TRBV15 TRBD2 TGTGCCACCAGCATTAACGGGGGGGCGGAAAATGAGCAGTTCTTC CATSINGGAENEQFF
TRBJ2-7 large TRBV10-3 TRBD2 TGTGCCATCAATGGGGGAGGGAAGGTCGGTTTGCGGGTAACCTACGAGCAGTACTTC CAINGGGKVGLRVTYEQYF
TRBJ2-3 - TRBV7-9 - TGTGCCAGCAGCTTAGTTCACGGTACGCAGTATTTT CASSLVHGTQYF
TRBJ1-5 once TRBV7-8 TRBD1 TGTGCCAGCAGCCAGGGGGTAACACTGCGTAGCAATCAGCCCCAGCATTTT CASSQGVTLRSNQPQHF
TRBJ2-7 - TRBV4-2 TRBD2 TGTGCCAGCAGCCTTGACGGACTAGCGGGAGGCGTACTTGGCGAGCAGTACTTC CASSLDGLAGGVLGEQYF
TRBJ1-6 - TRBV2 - TGTGCCAGCAGTGAAGAGGGGAGGGGGAATTCACCCCTCCACTTT CASSEEGRGNSPLHF
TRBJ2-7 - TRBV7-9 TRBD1 TGTGCCAGCAGCTCCGGGACAGACTTTCCCCAGTACTTC CASSSGTDFPQYF
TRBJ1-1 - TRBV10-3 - TGTGCCACCGCTTTAGGACAGATTGACACTGAAGCTTTCTTT CATALGQIDTEAFF
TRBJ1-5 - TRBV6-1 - TGTGCCAGCAGTGGGGAGAGGAATCAGCCCCAGCATTTT CASSGERNQPQHF
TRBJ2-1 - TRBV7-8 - TGTGCCAGCAGCTTACGGGAGAGCTTTGGGGTTGAGCAGTTCTTC CASSLRESFGVEQFF
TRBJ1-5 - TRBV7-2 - TGTGCCAGCAGCTTAGCGGTCGGTCAGCCCCAGCATTTT CASSLAVGQPQHF
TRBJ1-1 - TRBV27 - TGTGCCAGCAGTTCCCTTATGAACACTGAAGCTTTCTTT CASSSLMNTEAFF
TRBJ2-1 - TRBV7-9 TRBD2 TGTGCCAGCAGCACCGGGACTAGCGGGCGAAACTCCTACAATGAGCAGTTCTTC CASSTGTSGRNSYNEQFF
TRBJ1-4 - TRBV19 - TGTGCCAGTAGTGGGAGAGGACAGATTAATGAAAAACTGTTTTTT CASSGRGQINEKLFF
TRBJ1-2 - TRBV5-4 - TGTGCCAGCAGTGTTGCGGGGGGGTACTATGGCTACACCTTC CASSVAGGYYGYTF
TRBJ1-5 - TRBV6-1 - TGTGCCAGCAGCTCGGGTTATAGCAATCAGCCCCAGCATTTT CASSSGYSNQPQHF